The clone carrying this T cell receptor beta chain was recorded a few times. These data come from a study of blood T cells in healthy people across ages. V was pared by 7 bases and J by 4 bases, with 7 bases of the junction left unmatched. The CDR3 loop spans 14 amino acids. Primers used in a second PCR of about 6 to 12 cycles were a sample-barcoded 5' primer and a J-beta primer mix. The authors tagged each cDNA molecule using a template-switch adaptor with 12 random nucleotides. CDR3-containing paired-end reads numbering at least 2.5 million came from each sample. TCRdb independently ran MiXCR on the 5' RACE reads; one entry per CDR3 protein. The sample has 1.4 million or so distinct CDR3 sequences, about 42% seen once.

The sample was blood. The sequence came from a woman between 18 and 29 years old in good health. The chain carries TRBV12-3 or TRBV12-4 and TRBJ1-2; TRBD1 agrees at 9 bases. The CDR3 DNA reads as TGTGCCAGCACCGTCGGGACAGGGCCCTATGGCTACACCTTC. Protein sequence: CASTVGTGPYGYTF.